This T cell receptor beta chain was profiled in a study of breast tumors, draining lymph nodes, adjacent tissues. General study findings and limits: Tumors had less TCR diversity than lymph nodes, more than nontumor tissue.

Axillary draining lymph nodes of breast cancer patients supplied the node samples. CDR1 and CDR2 from the germline V gene are MNHEY and SVGEGT. V trimming: 6 bases; J trimming: 2 bases; junction bases outside the gene matches: 7. The CDR3 totals 17 residues. MiXCR, run by TCRdb on the multiplex PCR reads, gives a single entry per CDR3 protein. The sample comprises about 89,000 distinct CDR3 sequences, more than 25% of which are singletons, and 8.1% rests with the top ten. For this clonotype: Antigen specificity is unknown.

Sequenced input: axillary lymph node tissue. The rearrangement joins TRBV6-2 or TRBV6-3 to TRBJ2-3; 14 bases agree with TRBD2. The sequence came from a female donor with breast cancer. Some clones in this sample may be carry-over from other donors' samples. The CDR3 nucleotides are TGTGCCAGCAGGGACCAGGGACTAGCGGGAGCCACAGATACGCAGTATTTT. It encodes CASRDQGLAGATDTQYF.